Detailed here is one T cell receptor (beta chain). Its antigen is still unknown. CDR1 and CDR2 (germline): SGHAT, FQNNGV. The length of the CDR3 is 13 residues. Trimming took 2 bases from V and 4 from J, leaving 3 bases between them. This record comes from a study of OX40 agonist ivuxolimab in advanced cancers. Study-wide results and limits: The investigators did not determine what antigen specificity the expanded peripheral T cells had.

Profiled with immunoSEQ multiplex PCR; TCRdb holds only in-frame clones, not every one. The profile shows roughly 70,000 clones, 80% to 90% of them singletons. Source: CD4+ or CD8+ T cells sorted from blood, taken in a trial of the OX40 agonist ivuxolimab. The V and J genes are TRBV11-2 and TRBJ2-6; D not resolved. The origin of this receptor is an adult with an advanced solid tumor such as melanoma, head and neck, liver or kidney cancer. CDR3 in DNA: TGTGCCAGCAGCTTATACGGGGCCAACGTCCTGACTTTC. Residues: CASSLYGANVLTF.